This TCR beta chain was identified during a study of PD-L1 blockade in urothelial cancer. General study results and limits: Larger 3-week expansion of tumor-associated blood clones was seen in durable-benefit patients.

This CDR3 is built from 17 residues. CDR1 and CDR2 (germline): WSHSY, SAAADI. With 0 bases clipped from V and 4 bases from J, the junction kept 7 bases outside the gene matches. In regard to this clone: What it recognizes is unknown.

Synthetic TCR analog templates were spiked into each PCR. Some clones are missing from TCRdb's copy, which holds only in-frame ones; the method was immunoSEQ multiplex PCR. Of 85,000 to 90,000 clones listed, 90% are singletons. Disease in patients was locally advanced or metastatic urothelial carcinoma. The source was PBMCs, collected around atezolizumab (anti-PD-L1) treatment. The chain uses TRBV10-2 and TRBJ2-3, with 10 nucleotides matching TRBD2. The clonotype was recovered from a man in his 60s with urothelial cancer. The DNA for the CDR3 is TGCGCCAGCAGTGAGTCGGCTATAGCGGGGGGCGCAGATACGCAGTATTTT. It encodes CASSESAIAGGADTQYF.